This T cell receptor (beta chain) came from a study of CD8 T cells in ankylosing spondylitis. The study's findings and limits: Seven to nine highly homologous variants formed a TCR beta motif that appeared characteristic of ankylosing spondylitis blood.

TCRdb reprocessed the 5' RACE reads via MiXCR and lists one record per CDR3 protein. The sample includes under 950,000 distinct CDR3 sequences, around 20% seen only once; the top ten take under 20%. This clonotype was detected a few times. Its antigen is currently unknown. At one of its ends the junction is not consistent with the germline gene, which may arise from a read error. Per the germline V gene, CDR1 is SGHDN and CDR2 is FVKESK. The CDR3 runs 19 residues. Material: blood, either unsorted or a sorted T cell fraction (not recorded which). The V call is TRBV14, the J call TRBJ2-1; 16 bases line up with TRBD2. The source of this sequence is a male donor with ankylosing spondylitis. CDR3 protein: CASRPRGLAGGPSDNEQFF. CDR3 nucleotides: TGTGCCAGCAGGCCAAGGGGACTAGCGGGAGGGCCCTCCGACAATGAGCAGTTCTTC.